This T cell receptor (beta chain) derives from a study of human T cells and chemical hapten exposure. The sample's time point: patch test 2, 6 weeks after DPC sensitization. As to treatment: therapeutic diphenylcyclopropenone sensitization with weekly scalp DPC. In every case, blood was obtained before the patch test was applied. There are many counts of this clonotype. The target antigen is unknown. Regarding the study as a whole: Healthy individuals' immune responses may differ from those of donors, who had alopecia. Patch test score tracked positively with PT1 expanded TCR counts.

TCRdb reprocessed the RACE reads via MiXCR and lists one record per CDR3 protein. Of under 450,000 distinct CDR3 sequences in the sample, under 6.5% were seen once. CDR1 and CDR2 from the germline V gene are SGDLS and YYNGEE. CDR3 length equals 15 residues. V was clipped by 6 bases and J by 5 bases; unmatched bases: 12. This receptor was obtained from a woman aged 18-30 years with alopecia areata. Some clones in this sample may be carry-over from other donors' samples. The rearrangement joins TRBV9 to TRBJ1-1; 8 bases agree with TRBD1. The sample in question was whole blood, obtained in connection with sensitization to the hapten diphenylcyclopropenone (DPC). The CDR3 DNA is TGTGCCAGCAACAGCCCAACAGGGGGAAGAACTGAAGCTTTCTTT. Amino acid sequence: CASNSPTGGRTEAFF.